These 16 T cell receptor beta chains were sequenced from one sample in a study of cytomegalovirus exposure and HLA in healthy donors. The table came from immunoSEQ multiplex PCR; TCRdb's copy has only in-frame clones and leaves some out. The sample lists about 330,000 clones; about nine tenths were seen once. The sequencing sample was made of PBMCs. The receptors stem from a woman aged 30 to 39 in good health and CMV-seropositive.

This clone is a singleton in its sample. The rearrangement uses TRBV27 and TRBJ1-1; 8 bases fit TRBD1. V lost 4 bases to trimming and J lost 5 bases; unmatched junction nucleotides: 12. The germline V gene has CDR1 MNHEY and CDR2 SMNVEV (reference sequence). The CDR3 covers 16 residues. The CDR3 DNA sequence: TGTGCCAGCAGTTCGGGAGAGACAGGGGTTCTAACTGAAGCTTTCTTT. This translates into CASSSGETGVLTEAFF.

This clone is a singleton in its sample. V usage is TRBV18 and J usage is TRBJ1-5; D gene unclear. The CDR3 runs to 13 residues. V was clipped by 3 bases and J by 4 bases, with 7 bases between them. Germline-derived CDR1 and CDR2 are KGHSH and LQKENI. The DNA for the CDR3 is TGTGCCAGCTCACCGGGAAGAAATCAGCCCCAGCATTTT. Translation: CASSPGRNQPQHF. Drawing the rest from reference TRBV18 and TRBJ1-5, the complete variable domain is NAGVMQNPRHLVRRRGQEARLRCSPMKGHSHVYWYRQLPEEGLKFMVYLQKENIIDESGMPKERFSAEFPKEGPSILRIQQVVRGDSAAYFCASSPGRNQPQHFGDGTRLSIL.

The CDR3 protein is CASSLYLAYEQYF. The CDR3 DNA reads TGTGCCAGCAGCTTATACTTAGCTTACGAGCAGTACTTC. The chain combines TRBV7-2 with TRBJ2-7; D gene ambiguous. The CDR3 extends over 13 amino acids. Germline assignment: CDR1 SGHTA and CDR2 FQGNSA. V lost 2 bases to trimming and J lost 4 bases, with 9 bases between them. The variable domain in full, completed from reference TRBV7-2 and TRBJ2-7, reads GAGVSQSPSNKVTEKGKDVELRCDPISGHTALYWYRQSLGQGLEFLIYFQGNSAPDKSGLPSDRFSAERTGGSVSTLTIQRTQQEDSAVYLCASSLYLAYEQYFGPGTRLTVT.

The chain links TRBV11-2 to TRBJ2-2, with D possibly TRBD1 on 5 matching bases. V was clipped by 3 bases and J by 5 bases, with 7 bases between them. This CDR3 spans 13 amino acids. Germline-derived CDR1 and CDR2 are SGHAT and FQNNGV. The CDR3 loop is CASSLQGTGELFF. CDR3 nucleotides: TGTGCCAGCAGCTTGCAGGGTACCGGGGAGCTGTTTTTT.

The count of this clone is one. The chain uses TRBV29-1 and TRBJ2-2, with 8 bases aligning to TRBD2. The CDR3 covers 16 residues. From germline, CDR1 is SQVTM and CDR2 ANQGSEA. Trimming took 7 bases from V and 0 from J; bases not matched to a gene: 10. The CDR3 loop is CSAESSGTPNTGELFF. CDR3 nucleotides: TGCAGCGCCGAAAGTAGCGGGACTCCGAACACCGGGGAGCTGTTTTTT.

The chain employs TRBV29-1 and TRBJ2-7, with D hard to call. Germline V gives CDR1 SQVTM, CDR2 ANQGSEA. The CDR3 is made up of 13 amino acids. Trimming removed 0 bases from V and 0 bases from J, with 6 bases in between. This chain's CDR3 is CSVEDGSSYEQYF. The DNA for the CDR3 is TGCAGCGTTGAAGATGGTTCCTCCTACGAGCAGTACTTC.

The chain combines TRBV11-2 with TRBJ1-4; 7 positions agree with TRBD1. Per the germline V gene, CDR1 is SGHAT and CDR2 is FQNNGV. V lost 6 bases and J lost 5; bases outside the gene matches: 3. The CDR3 spans 13 residues. The CDR3 DNA is TGTGCCAGCAGACGGACAGGAAATGAAAAACTGTTTTTT. Its protein is CASRRTGNEKLFF.

V and J are TRBV6-5 and TRBJ2-7; D ambiguous. From germline, CDR1 is MNHEY and CDR2 SVGAGI. The CDR3 is 15 amino acids. Trimming took off 2 bases at V and 4 bases at J, with 15 bases between the two ends. CDR3 bases: TGTGCCAGCAGTTACGGATCCCACTTCCCTTACGAGCAGTACTTC. Translation: CASSYGSHFPYEQYF.

The sample holds a few counts of this clone. The chain combines TRBV19 with TRBJ2-7, with TRBD2 identical over 10 bases. Germline V gene sequence: CDR1 LNHDA, CDR2 SQIVND (reference sequence). The CDR3 runs to 13 residues. Germline trimming cut 8 bases from V and 7 bases from J; bases unmatched to any gene: 8. The CDR3 DNA sequence: TGTGCCAGTGCCCCGGGACTAGCGAGGGAGCAGTACTTC. Translated: CASAPGLAREQYF. Supplemented by reference TRBV19 and TRBJ2-7, the full variable domain reads DGGITQSPKYLFRKEGQNVTLSCEQNLNHDAMYWYRQDPGQGLRLIYYSQIVNDFQKGDIAEGYSVSREKKESFPLTVTSAQKNPTAFYLCASAPGLAREQYFGPGTRLTVT.

The chain couples TRBV9 to TRBJ1-2, with D unclear. The CDR3 covers 15 residues. Germline values: CDR1 SGDLS, CDR2 YYNGEE. The germline V and J ends were trimmed by 3 bases and 8 bases, with 20 bases remaining between them. CDR3 nucleotide sequence: TGTGCCAGCAGCGCCAACCCGGGAAGAACGAGGGGCTACACCTTC. It specifies CASSANPGRTRGYTF.

V and J are TRBV4-2 and TRBJ2-2, with D possibly TRBD2 on 5 matching bases. Germline assignment: CDR1 LGHNA and CDR2 YNFKEQ. The CDR3 spans 17 residues. The V end was cut by 0 bases, the J end by 0 bases, with 11 bases between. In nucleotides, the CDR3 is TGTGCCAGCAGCCAAGATCTAGGGAGAGCGAACACCGGGGAGCTGTTTTTT. As protein: CASSQDLGRANTGELFF.

This clone has more than one count but fewer than ten. The chain links TRBV11-2 to TRBJ2-1; D call uncertain. Trimming cost V 3 bases and J 7 bases, with 4 bases left between them. Germline CDR1 reads SGHAT; CDR2 reads FQNNGV. The CDR3 consists of 11 residues. CDR3 coding DNA: TGTGCCAGCAGCTTGGGGAATGAGCAGTTCTTC. It yields the protein CASSLGNEQFF.

The chain joins TRBV13 to TRBJ2-7; 10 bases match TRBD2. V shed 2 bases, J shed 0 bases, and the junction held 4 bases outside the gene matches. The CDR3 has 16 residues. Germline V lookup: CDR1 PRHDT, CDR2 FYEKMQ (reference sequence). CDR3 protein: CASSLYLAGVSYEQYF. The CDR3 DNA is TGTGCCAGCAGCTTATATCTAGCGGGGGTCTCCTACGAGCAGTACTTC.

This clone was detected only once. Here the CDR3 reads CAINQRAGVTGEVEQYF. The CDR3 nucleotides are TGTGCCATAAACCAAAGAGCGGGAGTCACGGGGGAGGTCGAGCAGTACTTC. The chain employs TRBV10-3 and TRBJ2-7; 8 nucleotides match TRBD2. V lost 9 bases, J lost 6 bases, and 22 bases stayed unmatched. CDR3 size: 17 residues. Per the germline V gene, CDR1 is ENHRY and CDR2 is SYGVKD.

The chain has TRBV9 and TRBJ2-5; D might be TRBD2 (5 bases). Germline V gene data show CDR1 as SGDLS and CDR2 as YYNGEE. The CDR3 sequence is 13 residues long. Trimming removed 4 bases from V and 7 bases from J, with 14 bases in between. CDR3 protein: CASSPPDFGTQYF. The CDR3 DNA is TGTGCCAGCAGCCCGCCGGACTTCGGGACCCAGTACTTC.

The sample holds a few counts of this clone. The rearrangement links TRBV13 to TRBJ1-1; no definite D call. The CDR3 is 12 amino acids. Looked up from germline, CDR1 is PRHDT and CDR2 is FYEKMQ (reference sequence). Between the trimmed V and J ends, which lost 4 bases and 1 base, there was a span of 4 bases. The CDR3 loop reads CASSSQNTEAFF. In DNA, the CDR3 is TGTGCCAGCAGCTCCCAGAACACTGAAGCTTTCTTT.